A single sample is the source of the 12 T cell receptor beta chains below, sequenced in a study of response to subunit inactivated influenza vaccine. TCRdb independently ran MiXCR on the RT-PCR reads; one entry per CDR3 protein. The table shows roughly 650,000 distinct CDR3 sequences, with approximately 15% occurring only once. The sample consisted of PBMCs from blood, taken around 14 days before vaccination. The receptors come from a middle-aged man who received an inactivated influenza vaccine.

The V gene is TRBV5-1, the J gene TRBJ2-1; 8 bases line up with TRBD1. The CDR3 loop spans 15 amino acids. Unmatched junction bases numbered 13, after V lost 4 bases and J lost 10 bases. Germline V gene data show CDR1 as SGHRS and CDR2 as YFSETQ. The CDR3 nucleotides are TGCGCCAGCAGCATCCTCGACCGGGACAGGAGAGAGCAGTTCTTC. Its protein product is CASSILDRDRREQFF.

V usage is TRBV24-1 and J usage is TRBJ2-1, with 8 bases lining up with TRBD2. Germline V gene lookup returns CDR1 KGHDR and CDR2 SFDVKD. V gave up 4 bases and J gave up 6 bases; unmatched junction bases: 13. The length of the CDR3 is 17 residues. Written as DNA, the CDR3 is TGTGCCACCAGTGACCTCCTGGGGCGGGAGGTCCTCAATGAGCAGTTCTTC. Translated, it gives CATSDLLGREVLNEQFF.

J is TRBJ2-7 and V is TRBV4-3; the D gene is possibly TRBD2 (6 bases). CDR1 LGHNA and CDR2 YSLEER come from the germline V gene. V was clipped by 0 bases and J by 3 bases, with 9 bases between them. CDR3 length: 14 residues. CDR3 in DNA: TGCGCCAGCAGCCAAGAAACAGCGGGCTACGAGCAGTACTTC. Translated: CASSQETAGYEQYF.

The table lists this clonotype with a few counts. The V and J genes are TRBV20-1 and TRBJ2-5, with 14 nucleotides matching TRBD2. The V gene's germline CDR1 is DFQATT and CDR2 SNEGSKA (reference sequence). There are 16 residues in the CDR3. Losses at the gene ends were 7 bases for V and 4 bases for J; bases not matched to a gene: 11. CDR3 residues: CSVASTSGRAGETQYF. In nucleotides, the CDR3 is TGCAGTGTCGCCTCGACTAGCGGGAGGGCCGGAGAGACCCAGTACTTC.

This clonotype was seen a few times. This rearrangement joins TRBV15 to TRBJ2-7, with D unresolved. The CDR3 totals 14 residues. The V gene's germline CDR1 is LNHNV and CDR2 YYDKDF (reference sequence). The V gene lost 3 bases and the J gene lost 4 bases, with 13 bases spanning the gap. The CDR3 DNA sequence: TGTGCCACCAGCAGGACACCGACGTCATACGAGCAGTACTTC. Its protein product is CATSRTPTSYEQYF.

The chain combines TRBV4-2 with TRBJ1-1; 10 positions match TRBD1. The CDR3 is 17 residues long. CDR1 and CDR2 (germline): LGHNA, YNFKEQ. After removal of 1 base from V and 4 bases from J, the junction contained 9 bases not matched to a gene. The CDR3 spells CASSQGTGGSPITEAFF. CDR3 nucleotide sequence: TGTGCCAGCAGCCAAGGGACAGGGGGGAGCCCCATCACTGAAGCTTTCTTT.

The chain is built from TRBV7-9 and TRBJ1-1, with unresolved D. Germline V gene data show CDR1 as SEHNR and CDR2 as FQNEAQ (reference sequence). Trimming took off 2 bases at V and 8 bases at J, with 15 bases between the two ends. This CDR3 is built from 14 residues. The CDR3 nucleotides read TGTGCCAGCAGCTTAAAGGCGATGGAAACCGAAGCTTTCTTT. It is translated as CASSLKAMETEAFF.

The chain carries TRBV20-1 and TRBJ1-5, with 8 nucleotides matching TRBD1. V shed 2 bases, J shed 2 bases, and the junction held 2 bases outside the gene matches. CDR3 length: 14 residues. Germline loops: CDR1 DFQATT, CDR2 SNEGSKA (reference sequence). CDR3 nucleotide sequence: TGCAGTGCTAGACCGGGACAGGGCAATCAGCCCCAGCATTTT. Its protein is CSARPGQGNQPQHF.

This CDR3 reads CATSRRQGLNTEAFF. The CDR3 DNA reads TGTGCCACCAGCAGAAGACAGGGATTGAACACTGAAGCTTTCTTT. The chain has TRBV15 and TRBJ1-1; 7 bases fit TRBD1. CDR1 is LNHNV and CDR2 is YYDKDF in the germline V gene (reference sequence). The CDR3 loop spans 15 amino acids. J was trimmed by 0 bases and V by 2 bases; bases with no gene match: 3.

This clonotype was counted only a few times. The gene calls are TRBV5-1 and TRBJ1-1; D call uncertain. From germline, CDR1 is SGHRS and CDR2 YFSETQ. The V and J ends lost 4 bases and 2 bases respectively, with 9 bases between them. The CDR3 extends over 13 amino acids. The CDR3 DNA reads as TGCGCCAGCAGCCGCATGGGAAACACTGAAGCTTTCTTT. Its translation is CASSRMGNTEAFF. Variable domain in full (rest from reference TRBV5-1 and TRBJ1-1): KAGVTQTPRYLIKTRGQQVTLSCSPISGHRSVSWYQQTPGQGLQFLFEYFSETQRNKGNFPGRFSGRQFSNSRSEMNVSTLELGDSALYLCASSRMGNTEAFFGQGTRLTVV.

In this sample, this clonotype turned up a few times. The chain uses TRBV11-2 and TRBJ1-2, with a weak D call TRBD1 (5 bases). V lost 0 bases to trimming and J lost 4 bases, with 12 bases between them. CDR1 SGHAT and CDR2 FQNNGV come from the germline V gene. The CDR3 length is 15 residues. The CDR3 sequence: CASSLDRQGSYGYTF. DNA of the CDR3: TGTGCCAGCAGCTTAGACCGCCAGGGTAGCTATGGCTACACCTTC.

The chain has TRBV7-2 and TRBJ2-7; possibly TRBD1 or TRBD2 for D (5 bases each). The germline gives CDR1 SGHTA, CDR2 FQGNSA. V lost 6 bases, J lost 1 base, and 19 bases lay in between. The CDR3 covers 16 residues. The CDR3 is CASRRTGTPSSYEQYF. In DNA, the CDR3 is TGTGCCAGCAGGCGAACCGGGACCCCAAGTTCCTACGAGCAGTACTTC.